Shown below are 32 T cell receptor beta chains from a single sample sequenced in a study of prognosis after radiotherapy for stage I lung cancer. The study amplified the TCR beta CDR3 region from genomic DNA. This amplification was carried out by two rounds of multiplex PCR. Gene-specific TRBV and TRBJ primers were used in PCR round one. TCRdb independently ran MiXCR on the multiplex PCR reads; one entry per CDR3 protein. The table lists 26,000 or so distinct CDR3 sequences, 30% of them singletons. The sequences come from PBMCs, collected before or after stereotactic body radiation therapy (not recorded which). The receptor set was obtained from a donor of 50 years or more with non-small cell lung cancer.

This clonotype came up many times. CDR3 region: CASSHKTGSYTF. Here the CDR3 DNA reads TGTGCCAGCAGCCACAAAACAGGGTCGTACACCTTC. The V gene is TRBV3-1, the J gene TRBJ1-2; maybe TRBD1 (6 bases). The CDR3 spans 12 residues. Germline values: CDR1 LGHDT, CDR2 YNNKEL (reference sequence). Between the trimmed V and J ends, which lost 3 bases and 11 bases, there was a span of 13 bases.

The chain uses TRBV19 and TRBJ2-2, with 8 bases identical to TRBD1. This CDR3 is built from 16 residues. Germline V gene lookup returns CDR1 LNHDA and CDR2 SQIVND (reference sequence). V lost 7 bases to trimming and J lost 3 bases; unmatched junction nucleotides: 10. CDR3 sequence reads: CASTYRGQGYTGELFF. CDR3 nucleotides: TGTGCCAGTACTTACCGAGGACAGGGCTACACCGGGGAGCTGTTTTTT.

This clonotype is categorized as medium-sized. This chain uses TRBV28 with TRBJ1-2; D unresolved. Per the germline V gene, CDR1 is MDHEN and CDR2 is SYDVKM. V was cut by 3 bases and J by 1 base, with 6 bases left in between. This CDR3 has 13 residues. As DNA, the CDR3 is TGTGCCAGCAGTTTGGACCTTAACTATGGCTACACCTTC. It translates to CASSLDLNYGYTF.

This clonotype was recorded at least ten times. This rearrangement joins TRBV27 to TRBJ2-7; D possibly uses TRBD1 or TRBD2 (6 bases each). The CDR3 is 18 amino acids. The germline V gene encodes CDR1 MNHEY and CDR2 SMNVEV (reference sequence). V was trimmed by 5 bases and J by 2 bases, leaving 25 bases between them. CDR3 sequence: CASSTHRAMGGPPYEQYF. In DNA form, the CDR3 reads TGTGCCAGCAGTACACACAGGGCGATGGGGGGACCCCCCTACGAGCAGTACTTC.

V is TRBV12-3 or TRBV12-4 and J is TRBJ1-3; D unclear. The CDR3 runs to 14 residues. Trimming took off 10 bases at V and 0 bases at J, with 13 bases between the two ends. CDR3: CAITQHHSGNTIYF. The CDR3 bases are TGTGCCATCACCCAACACCACTCTGGAAACACCATATATTTT.

Of note for this clonotype: This likely stems from a read error, as it lies one base from a far larger clone. This sequence joins TRBV6-2 or TRBV6-3 and TRBJ2-7, with 7 bases identical to TRBD2. The end of the DNA aligns better with TRBJ2-1, so the J call may be wrong. This CDR3 is built from 15 residues. CDR1 MNHEY and CDR2 SVGEGT come from the germline V gene. The CDR3 DNA follows: TGTGTCAGCAGTACTAGCGTAGACTCCTACAATGAGCAGTTCTTC. Translated: CVSSTSVDSYNEQFF.

This clonotype was recorded at least ten times. This chain joins TRBV28 and TRBJ2-5; the match to TRBD1 covers 12 bases. CDR3 length: 14 residues. Per the germline V gene, CDR1 is MDHEN and CDR2 is SYDVKM. Trimming took 6 bases from V and 6 from J; bases not matched to a gene: 5. CDR3 sequence (DNA): TGTGCCAGCAGCTCCGGGACAGGGGGCCAGACCCAGTACTTC. Amino acids: CASSSGTGGQTQYF. The full variable domain, in which reference TRBV28 and TRBJ2-5 provide the parts outside the CDR3, is DVKVTQSSRYLVKRTGEKVFLECVQDMDHENMFWYRQDPGLGLRLIYFSYDVKMKEKGDIPEGYSVSREKKERFSLILESASTNQTSMYLCASSSGTGGQTQYFGPGTRLLVL.

This clonotype came up many times. V gene TRBV19 combines with J gene TRBJ2-5; 9 positions agree with TRBD1. Germline-derived CDR1 and CDR2 are LNHDA and SQIVND (reference sequence). CDR3 length equals 14 residues. The junction had 6 bases not matched to a gene; V was cut back by 6 bases and J by 4 bases. CDR3 sequence reads: CASRDRGRGETQYF. CDR3 nucleotides: TGTGCCAGTAGGGACAGGGGCCGTGGAGAGACCCAGTACTTC. Based on the CDR3 plus reference TRBV19 and TRBJ2-5, the full variable domain is DGGITQSPKYLFRKEGQNVTLSCEQNLNHDAMYWYRQDPGQGLRLIYYSQIVNDFQKGDIAEGYSVSREKKESFPLTVTSAQKNPTAFYLCASRDRGRGETQYFGPGTRLLVL.

This clonotype was seen repeatedly, ten times or more. The chain links TRBV10-3 to TRBJ1-5; 8 bases line up with TRBD1. Germline-derived CDR1 and CDR2 are ENHRY and SYGVKD. There are 13 residues in the CDR3. Trimming took 4 bases from V and 7 from J; bases not matched to a gene: 3. CDR3 residues: CAISAGTGQPQHF. As DNA, the CDR3 is TGTGCCATCAGTGCGGGGACAGGCCAGCCCCAGCATTTT.

On this clonotype: A read error is the likely source, as a far larger clone sits one nucleotide away. The V and J genes are TRBV6-8 and TRBJ2-3, with TRBD1 as a possible D gene (6 bases). The CDR3 covers 16 residues. Germline assignment: CDR1 MNHGY and CDR2 SAAAGT. CDR3 sequence reads: CTSSDRSQGPPDTQYF. In DNA, the CDR3 is TGTACCAGCAGTGACAGGTCACAGGGTCCTCCAGATACGCAGTATTTT.

This clonotype was recorded at least ten times. The genes are TRBV12-3 or TRBV12-4 and TRBJ1-6; D is perhaps TRBD1 (6 bases). V dropped 1 base and J dropped 5 bases, with 9 bases sitting between them. This CDR3 comprises 15 residues. The chain's CDR3 is CASSLGQGHNSPLHF. The DNA of the CDR3 is TGTGCCAGCAGTTTAGGGCAGGGGCATAATTCACCCCTCCACTTT.

A note on this clonotype: This may stem from a read error, because a much larger clone lies one nucleotide away. This sequence joins TRBV24-1 and TRBJ1-2; a possible D gene is TRBD1 (5 bases). V shed 4 bases and J shed 12 bases, with 17 bases lying between them. CDR1 is KGHDR and CDR2 is SFDVKD in the germline V gene. CDR3 length: 13 residues. The CDR3 DNA reads as TGTGCCACCAGTGACAATCGGGGCTACGGCCACACCTTC. Protein: CATSDNRGYGHTF.

V is TRBV6-2 or TRBV6-3 and J is TRBJ2-7; 10 bases fit TRBD2. Germline V gene sequence: CDR1 MNHEY, CDR2 SVGEGT. Germline trimming cut 10 bases from V and 1 base from J; bases unmatched to any gene: 25. The CDR3 runs 20 residues. Here the CDR3 reads CANIPKFRASGSWSSYEQYF. The CDR3 nucleotides read TGTGCCAACATCCCCAAATTCCGGGCTAGCGGGAGCTGGTCATCCTACGAGCAGTACTTC.

This clonotype was seen a few times. This may arise from a read error, as a much more abundant clone is one base away. This chain joins TRBV6-5 and TRBJ2-2; D remains unclear. There are 13 residues in the CDR3. The V end was cut by 4 bases, the J end by 4 bases, with 7 bases between. The germline V gene has CDR1 MNHEY and CDR2 SVGAGI. The CDR3 here is CASSSLATGELFF. The CDR3 bases are TGTGCCAGCAGTTCCTTGGCCACCGGGGAGCTGTTTTTT.

This clonotype was counted at least ten times. The genes are TRBV9 and TRBJ1-1; 8 positions match TRBD1. The CDR3 sequence is 14 residues long. The germline gives CDR1 SGDLS, CDR2 YYNGEE. The ends lost 3 bases at V and 1 base at J; junction bases unmatched: 2. CDR3 sequence: CASSAGTGNTEAFF. Written as DNA, the CDR3 is TGTGCCAGCAGCGCCGGGACAGGGAACACTGAAGCTTTCTTT.

This clonotype was seen at least ten times. The chain uses TRBV3-1 and TRBJ2-3; tentatively, D is TRBD1 (6 bases). The CDR3 length is 14 residues. Germline-derived CDR1 and CDR2 are LGHDT and YNNKEL (reference sequence). Trimming removed 4 bases from V and 4 bases from J, with 12 bases in between. The CDR3 loop reads CASSPLTGADTQYF. DNA of the CDR3: TGTGCCAGCAGCCCGTTGACAGGTGCAGATACGCAGTATTTT.

Only a few counts were recorded for this clonotype. The chain uses TRBV7-9 and TRBJ1-4; 7 nucleotides align to TRBD1. The CDR3 is 14 residues long. The V gene's germline CDR1 is SEHNR and CDR2 FQNEAQ (reference sequence). V lost 5 bases, J lost 4 bases, and 4 bases stayed unmatched. CDR3: CASSGRDSNEKLFF. CDR3 sequence (DNA): TGTGCCAGCAGCGGCCGGGACAGTAATGAAAAACTGTTTTTT.

The CDR3 sequence: CASSMTEITDTQYF. In nucleotides, the CDR3 is TGTGCCAGCAGTATGACAGAAATCACAGATACGCAGTATTTT. This chain joins TRBV12-3 or TRBV12-4 and TRBJ2-3; weak D call: TRBD1 (5 bases). V lost 5 bases, J lost 2 bases, and 11 bases lay in between. This CDR3 has 14 amino acids.

In this sample, this clonotype turned up many times. The gene calls are TRBV18 and TRBJ1-2; 9 bases align to TRBD1. This CDR3 contains 17 residues. V shed 4 bases and J 4 bases; nucleotides not matched to a gene: 13. CDR1 is KGHSH, CDR2 LQKENI, per germline. DNA for the CDR3: TGTGCCAGCTCACGCAACTCCGGGACAGGGATCGTCTATGGCTACACCTTC. Translating it yields CASSRNSGTGIVYGYTF. The variable domain in full, with the rest retrieved from reference TRBV18 and TRBJ1-2, is NAGVMQNPRHLVRRRGQEARLRCSPMKGHSHVYWYRQLPEEGLKFMVYLQKENIIDESGMPKERFSAEFPKEGPSILRIQQVVRGDSAAYFCASSRNSGTGIVYGYTFGSGTRLTVV.

The J gene is TRBJ2-1, the V gene TRBV5-1; TRBD2 aligns across 15 bases. The junction had 9 bases not matched to a gene; V was cut back by 5 bases and J by 0 bases. This CDR3 is 19 amino acids long. CDR1 is SGHRS, CDR2 YFSETQ, per germline. CDR3 nucleotides: TGCGCCAGCAGGTCCGGACTAGCGGGAGGGGGGAGCTCCTACAATGAGCAGTTCTTC. Protein sequence: CASRSGLAGGGSSYNEQFF.

This clonotype appeared many times. The chain is built from TRBV11-2 and TRBJ1-4; D gene unclear. V was trimmed by 3 bases and J by 8 bases, leaving 16 bases between them. The germline V gene encodes CDR1 SGHAT and CDR2 FQNNGV. The CDR3 is 15 amino acids. The CDR3 DNA is TGTGCCAGCAGCTTTTTACGCGGAGCAGGCGAAAAACTGTTTTTT. This codes for CASSFLRGAGEKLFF.

This clonotype has at least ten counts. V gene TRBV5-1 combines with J gene TRBJ2-7; the match to TRBD1 covers 7 bases. Losses at the gene ends were 0 bases for V and 12 bases for J; bases not matched to a gene: 9. CDR1 is SGHRS and CDR2 is YFSETQ in the germline V gene. CDR3 length equals 13 residues. The CDR3 region has the DNA TGCGCCAGCAGCTTGGCGGACAGGATCTTGCCGTACTTC. It is translated as CASSLADRILPYF.

The J gene is TRBJ2-2, the V gene TRBV7-2; a possible D gene is TRBD2 (5 bases). Germline V gene sequence: CDR1 SGHTA, CDR2 FQGNSA. This CDR3 is 13 amino acids long. The germline V and J ends were trimmed by 8 bases and 6 bases, with 13 bases remaining between them. The CDR3 reads CASREGLAGELFF. CDR3 DNA: TGTGCCAGCCGCGAGGGTTTGGCCGGGGAGCTGTTTTTT.

This clonotype came up many times. The rearrangement links TRBV19 to TRBJ1-2; TRBD1 matches at 8 bases. V lost 6 bases to trimming and J lost 8 bases; unmatched junction nucleotides: 14. The CDR3 spans 15 residues. Germline V gives CDR1 LNHDA, CDR2 SQIVND (reference sequence). The CDR3 loop reads CASRGQALIWGGYTF. CDR3 sequence (DNA): TGTGCCAGTAGGGGACAGGCCCTAATTTGGGGCGGCTACACCTTC.

At least ten counts were recorded for this clonotype. This chain joins TRBV2 and TRBJ1-1; no clear D gene. CDR3 length equals 13 residues. V was pared by 6 bases and J by 3 bases, with 11 bases between. In germline, CDR1 is SNHLY, CDR2 FYNNEI. The CDR3 loop is CASRANGDTEAFF. The DNA of the CDR3 is TGTGCCAGCAGGGCGAACGGGGACACTGAAGCTTTCTTT.

This clonotype showed up many times. V gene TRBV19 combines with J gene TRBJ2-7; D may be TRBD1 (5 bases). Germline CDR1 reads LNHDA; CDR2 reads SQIVND (reference sequence). The length of the CDR3 is 16 residues. V was cut by 3 bases and J by 7 bases, with 22 bases left in between. CDR3 sequence (DNA): TGTGCCAGTAGTATCAATCCCCAGGGAATCCGTAGAGAGCAGTACTTC. Translation gives CASSINPQGIRREQYF. The variable domain in full, completed from reference TRBV19 and TRBJ2-7, reads DGGITQSPKYLFRKEGQNVTLSCEQNLNHDAMYWYRQDPGQGLRLIYYSQIVNDFQKGDIAEGYSVSREKKESFPLTVTSAQKNPTAFYLCASSINPQGIRREQYFGPGTRLTVT.

This clonotype occurred once. This may arise from a read error, as a much more abundant clone is one base away. The V call is TRBV5-5, the J call TRBJ1-4; TRBD1 aligns across 9 bases. CDR1 and CDR2 (germline): SGHKS, YYEKEE (reference sequence). The CDR3 is 16 residues long. The CDR3 protein is CAISLTGTGSYEKLFF. The CDR3 DNA reads TGTGCCATCAGCCTAACCGGGACAGGGAGTTATGAAAAACTGTTTTTT.

A remark on this clonotype: A single base is all that separates this from a far larger clone, so a read error is likely. The chain recombines TRBV6-4 with TRBJ2-5; D might be TRBD2 (5 bases). Germline assignment: CDR1 MRHNA and CDR2 SNTAGT. V dropped 4 bases and J dropped 2 bases, with 14 bases sitting between them. This CDR3 spans 15 amino acids. The CDR3: CASSGDTSLQETQYF. The CDR3 DNA reads TGTGCCAGCAGTGGCGATACTAGTTTACAAGAGACCCAGTACTTC.

This clonotype showed up many times. This sequence joins TRBV5-1 and TRBJ1-1, with D perhaps TRBD1 (6 bases). V was pared by 4 bases and J by 4 bases, with 14 bases between. Germline assignment: CDR1 SGHRS and CDR2 YFSETQ. The CDR3 is 14 residues long. The CDR3, as DNA: TGCGCCAGCAGCGCACAGGGTGTTGGCACTGAAGCTTTCTTT. Protein product: CASSAQGVGTEAFF. Filled out from reference TRBV5-1 and TRBJ1-1, the complete variable domain reads KAGVTQTPRYLIKTRGQQVTLSCSPISGHRSVSWYQQTPGQGLQFLFEYFSETQRNKGNFPGRFSGRQFSNSRSEMNVSTLELGDSALYLCASSAQGVGTEAFFGQGTRLTVV.

This clonotype was seen many times. The genes are TRBV19 and TRBJ2-2; no firm D call. Germline V gene sequence: CDR1 LNHDA, CDR2 SQIVND (reference sequence). The CDR3 is made up of 16 amino acids. The V end lost 3 bases, the J end lost 0 bases, and 11 bases lay between the germline ends. CDR3 nucleotide sequence: TGTGCCAGTAGTATGAGGCAGGCGCCGAACACCGGGGAGCTGTTTTTT. The encoded protein is CASSMRQAPNTGELFF.

The chain carries TRBV12-5 and TRBJ2-2; 11 nucleotides agree with TRBD2. CDR1 is LGHNT, CDR2 FRNRAP, per germline. Germline trimming cut 0 bases from V and 3 bases from J; bases unmatched to any gene: 24. This CDR3 is 24 amino acids long. This chain's CDR3 is CASGLVMRVPSTSGIGVDTGELFF. The CDR3 DNA reads as TGTGCTAGTGGTTTGGTAATGAGGGTCCCGTCGACTAGCGGGATAGGGGTAGACACCGGGGAGCTGTTTTTT.

This clonotype was seen ten or more times. This sequence joins TRBV5-1 and TRBJ2-2, with TRBD1 as a possible D gene (6 bases). The CDR3 has 16 amino acids. CDR1 is SGHRS, CDR2 YFSETQ, per germline. V was clipped by 4 bases and J by 5 bases, with 18 bases between them. CDR3 nucleotide sequence: TGCGCCAGCAGCCACCAGAGTACAGGGTCGACCGGGGAGCTGTTTTTT. Amino acids: CASSHQSTGSTGELFF.